This T cell receptor beta chain stems from a study of patients and donors after allogeneic stem cell transplantation. The V gene lost 4 bases and the J gene lost 2 bases, with 13 bases spanning the gap. Germline values: CDR1 LNHNV, CDR2 YYDKDF (reference sequence). CDR3 length equals 15 residues. TCRdb fed the RT-PCR reads into MiXCR, producing one record per CDR3 protein. The sample lists 900,000 to 1,000,000 distinct CDR3 sequences, more than 15% seen once, with 5% to 7.5% in the top ten. This clonotype showed up just a few times. The origin of this receptor is a human donor who was either an allogeneic HSCT recipient or a stem cell or donor lymphocyte infusion donor (not recorded which). It is not recorded whose cells these are; they may come from a transplant donor. Sample: blood, either unsorted or a sorted T cell fraction (not recorded which). This chain uses TRBV15 with TRBJ2-3; D uncertain. The CDR3 bases are TGTGCCACCAGCACCCCCAGCGCGAACACAGATACGCAGTATTTT. This translates into CATSTPSANTDTQYF.